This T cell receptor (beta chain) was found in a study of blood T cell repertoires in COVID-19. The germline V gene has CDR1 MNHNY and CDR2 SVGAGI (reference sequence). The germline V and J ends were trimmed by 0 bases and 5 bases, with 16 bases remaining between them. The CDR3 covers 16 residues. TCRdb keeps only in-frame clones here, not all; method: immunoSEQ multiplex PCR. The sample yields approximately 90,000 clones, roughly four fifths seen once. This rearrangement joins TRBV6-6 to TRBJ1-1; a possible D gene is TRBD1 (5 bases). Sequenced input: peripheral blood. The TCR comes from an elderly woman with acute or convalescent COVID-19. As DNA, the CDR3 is TGTGCCAGCAGTTACTCGGGCAGGGAGGTCGGGACTGAAGCTTTCTTT. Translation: CASSYSGREVGTEAFF.